The 6 T cell receptor beta chains listed next were all sequenced from one sample in a study of T cell responses to AZD1222 COVID-19 vaccine. TCRdb's table, derived via immunoSEQ multiplex PCR, lists solely in-frame clones and lacks some. The sample includes under 200,000 clones, around 93% of them seen just once. This material consisted of peripheral blood, taken on day 0 of AZD1222 vaccination. The receptors here all came from an adult in good health.

The V call is TRBV5-6, the J call TRBJ2-7; 8 bases align to TRBD2. Germline CDR1 SGHDT, CDR2 YYEEEE. V was pared by 3 bases and J by 0 bases, with 8 bases of the junction left unmatched. CDR3 length: 16 amino acids. In DNA form, the CDR3 reads TGTGCCAGCAGCTCCTACCCAAGCGGGGGCTCCTACGAGCAGTACTTC. This codes for CASSSYPSGGSYEQYF.

The chain uses TRBV19 and TRBJ2-7, with 7 bases fitting TRBD2. The CDR3 runs 18 residues. The germline V gene encodes CDR1 LNHDA and CDR2 SQIVND (reference sequence). With V trimmed by 6 bases and J by 2 bases, 19 bases remained unmatched. The CDR3 loop reads CASSSRGVVKGQPYEQYF. The CDR3 DNA is TGTGCCAGTAGCTCACGGGGGGTGGTGAAGGGCCAGCCCTACGAGCAGTACTTC.

The chain combines TRBV3-1 (or the pseudogene TRBV3-2) with TRBJ2-3, with 10 nucleotides matching TRBD2. V was pared by 4 bases and J by 1 base, with 5 bases of the junction left unmatched. Germline V CDR1 and CDR2: LGHDT, YNNKEL (reference sequence). The CDR3 is 16 residues long. Written as DNA, the CDR3 is TGTGCCAGCAGCCGAGGGCTAGCGGGAGGCACAGATACGCAGTATTTT. This encodes CASSRGLAGGTDTQYF.

A few counts support this clone. This chain uses TRBV27 with TRBJ2-7, with a tentative D call TRBD1 (5 bases). V lost 2 bases and J lost 7, with 18 bases in between. The CDR3 loop spans 15 amino acids. CDR1 and CDR2 (germline): MNHEY, SMNVEV (reference sequence). The CDR3 region is CASSLGVGAGFEQYF. In DNA form, the CDR3 reads TGTGCCAGCAGTTTAGGGGTTGGGGCAGGGTTTGAGCAGTACTTC.

The chain joins TRBV9 to TRBJ1-2, with D unclear. Germline V gives CDR1 SGDLS, CDR2 YYNGEE. V dropped 0 bases and J dropped 8 bases, with 8 bases sitting between them. CDR3 size: 12 residues. The CDR3 sequence is CASSVGSGGYTF. In nucleotides, the CDR3 is TGTGCCAGCAGCGTAGGTAGCGGCGGCTACACCTTC.

By its share, this clone is medium-sized. This chain's CDR3 is CATKDRYGYTF. Written as DNA, the CDR3 is TGTGCCACCAAGGACAGGTATGGCTACACCTTC. This sequence joins TRBV24-1 and TRBJ1-2; TRBD1 aligns across 7 bases. Germline values: CDR1 KGHDR, CDR2 SFDVKD. The V segment lost 8 bases and the J segment 5 bases; nucleotides outside the gene matches: 1. The CDR3 totals 11 residues.